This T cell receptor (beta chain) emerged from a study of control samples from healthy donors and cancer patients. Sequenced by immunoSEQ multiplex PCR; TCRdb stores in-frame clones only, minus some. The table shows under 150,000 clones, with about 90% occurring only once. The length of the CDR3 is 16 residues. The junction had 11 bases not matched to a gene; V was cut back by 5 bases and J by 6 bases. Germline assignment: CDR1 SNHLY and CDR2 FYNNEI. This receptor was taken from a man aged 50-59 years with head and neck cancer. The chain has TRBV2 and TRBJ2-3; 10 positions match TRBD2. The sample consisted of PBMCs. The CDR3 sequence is CASSLGAGGPGDTQYF. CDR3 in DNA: TGTGCCAGCAGTCTCGGAGCGGGGGGGCCAGGGGATACGCAGTATTTT.